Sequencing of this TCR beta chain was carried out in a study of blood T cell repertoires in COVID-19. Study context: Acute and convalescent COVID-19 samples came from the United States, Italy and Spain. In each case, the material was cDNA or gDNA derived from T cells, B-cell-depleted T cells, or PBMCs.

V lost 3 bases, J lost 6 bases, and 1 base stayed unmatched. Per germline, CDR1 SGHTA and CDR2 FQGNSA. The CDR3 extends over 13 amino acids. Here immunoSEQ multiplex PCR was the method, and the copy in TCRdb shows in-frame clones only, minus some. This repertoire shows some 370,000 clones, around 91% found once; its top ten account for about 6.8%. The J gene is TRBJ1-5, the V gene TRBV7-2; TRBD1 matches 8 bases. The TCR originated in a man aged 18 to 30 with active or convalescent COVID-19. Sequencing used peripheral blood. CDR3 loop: CASSLTGVQPQHF. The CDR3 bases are TGTGCCAGCAGCTTGACAGGGGTTCAGCCCCAGCATTTT.